Listed below are T cell receptor beta chains from one sample, sequenced in a study of cytomegalovirus exposure and HLA in healthy donors. The method was immunoSEQ multiplex PCR; TCRdb's version includes in-frame clones alone and lacks a portion of them. The sample lists roughly 200,000 clones, less than 80% seen once, with approximately 0.7% in the top ten. Sample: PBMCs. These receptor sequences come from a woman between 35 and 50 years old in good health and CMV-seronegative. Both conserved end residues are trimmed from each CDR3. Fields, in order: V gene, D gene, J gene, CDR3 protein. A D gene is named only where the DNA matches it firmly.

TRBV29-1	NA	TRBJ2-1	SVAEGSYNEQF
TRBV5-6	TRBD2	TRBJ2-7	ASSSGLAARLYEQY
TRBV5-4	TRBD2	TRBJ2-7	ASSRTTGLAGEEQY
TRBV28	TRBD2	TRBJ2-5	ASSPTSGRAGETQY
TRBV5-1	TRBD1	TRBJ2-1	ASSRGKGQGADEQF
TRBV30	TRBD1	TRBJ1-3	AWIGQQGDPFHTIY
TRBV18	NA	TRBJ1-5	ASSPFHGGEGNQPQH
TRBV7-9	TRBD2	TRBJ2-7	ASSRLAGVNPYEQY
TRBV28	NA	TRBJ1-2	ASTSYCGYT
TRBV6-5	TRBD1	TRBJ1-2	ASSTGQFLGYT
TRBV19	NA	TRBJ2-5	ASSIDRQGMGETQY
TRBV10-3	NA	TRBJ2-2	AIRGSDTGELF
TRBV5-6	NA	TRBJ2-2	ASRRDSPGELF
TRBV18	TRBD1	TRBJ2-5	ASSPLGQGTGETQY
TRBV29-1	TRBD1	NA	SGRTGTYEQY
TRBV9	TRBD2	TRBJ2-3	ASSVGLAGGSDTQY
TRBV2	TRBD1	TRBJ1-5	ASSGAGTGGRQPQH
TRBV7-6	NA	TRBJ2-1	ASSSRGPNEQF
TRBV19	TRBD1	TRBJ1-5	ASSRTGGNQPQH
TRBV6-5	TRBD1	TRBJ1-5	ASSYSGTGINQPQH
TRBV30	TRBD1	TRBJ2-5	AWSVIGQGGETQY
TRBV19	TRBD2	TRBJ2-1	ASGLAGRNEQF
TRBV7-9	TRBD2	TRBJ2-1	ASSLALAGVYNEQF
TRBV7-2	TRBD1	TRBJ1-2	ASSLAGQGESYT
TRBV5-1	TRBD2	TRBJ2-5	ASSNLAGDRETQY
TRBV4-1	NA	TRBJ1-2	ASSQDYDRIGGYT
TRBV10-1	TRBD1	TRBJ1-1	ASRPEQGANTEAF